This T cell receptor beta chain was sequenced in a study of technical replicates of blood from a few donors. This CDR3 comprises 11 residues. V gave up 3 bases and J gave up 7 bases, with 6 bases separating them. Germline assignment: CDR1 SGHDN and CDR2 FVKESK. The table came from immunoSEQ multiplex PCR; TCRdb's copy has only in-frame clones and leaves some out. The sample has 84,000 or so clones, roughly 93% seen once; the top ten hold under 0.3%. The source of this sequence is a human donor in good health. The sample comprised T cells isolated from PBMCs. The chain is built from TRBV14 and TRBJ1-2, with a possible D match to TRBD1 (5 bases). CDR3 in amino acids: CASSQGRGYTF. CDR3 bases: TGTGCCAGCAGCCAGGGGCGTGGCTACACCTTC.